This passage covers 14 T cell receptor beta chains from one sample sequenced in a study of spatial heterogeneity in lung cancer. TCRdb reprocessed the 5' RACE reads via MiXCR and lists one record per CDR3 protein. This table holds about 90,000 distinct CDR3 sequences, approximately 8.5% found once. Time point noted: sample taken at primary tumor resection. Researchers sequenced whole RNA taken from tumor, nontumor lung or frozen PBMC without sorting. Material: PBMCs, obtained at surgery. The receptor source for this set is a male donor with early-stage non-small cell lung cancer.

CDR3 bases: TGTGCCAGCAGCTCCCTTGTCGCTGAAGCTTTCTTT. It specifies CASSSLVAEAFF. The chain combines TRBV7-2 with TRBJ1-1, with D unresolved. The CDR3 has 12 amino acids. Germline CDR1 SGHTA, CDR2 FQGNSA. Trimming left V 4 bases short and J 6 bases short, with 9 bases between.

This clonotype has more than one count but fewer than ten. This rearrangement joins TRBV5-1 to TRBJ2-2; no clear D gene. Germline assignment: CDR1 SGHRS and CDR2 YFSETQ. Trimming stripped 4 bases from V and 0 bases from J, with 7 bases between. This CDR3 is built from 14 residues. CDR3 bases: TGCGCCAGCAGCGGAATAACGAACACCGGGGAGCTGTTTTTT. Translation: CASSGITNTGELFF.

This clonotype was counted ten times or more. The chain employs TRBV5-1 and TRBJ2-3; D is possibly TRBD1 (6 bases). Germline values: CDR1 SGHRS, CDR2 YFSETQ. The V end was cut by 1 base, the J end by 2 bases, with 11 bases between. The CDR3 covers 15 residues. CDR3 region: CASSLMTGFTDTQYF. CDR3 nucleotides: TGCGCCAGCAGCTTGATGACAGGATTCACAGATACGCAGTATTTT.

In its sample, this clonotype was seen many times. The rearrangement joins TRBV5-1 to TRBJ2-5; D is uncertain. CDR3 length equals 13 residues. V was shortened by 1 base and J by 2 bases, with 6 bases between the two germline ends. Germline CDR1 reads SGHRS; CDR2 reads YFSETQ. DNA of the CDR3: TGCGCCAGCAGCTTGAGGTCGCAAGAGACCCAGTACTTC. Encoded protein: CASSLRSQETQYF.

This chain connects TRBV5-1 to TRBJ1-1, with D possibly TRBD1 on 5 matching bases. This CDR3 spans 15 amino acids. V shed 3 bases and J shed 0 bases, with 12 bases lying between them. Germline values: CDR1 SGHRS, CDR2 YFSETQ. The CDR3 nucleotides are TGCGCCAGCAGCTGGGACGGAGGACTGAACACTGAAGCTTTCTTT. It is translated as CASSWDGGLNTEAFF. The variable domain in full, completed from reference TRBV5-1 and TRBJ1-1, reads KAGVTQTPRYLIKTRGQQVTLSCSPISGHRSVSWYQQTPGQGLQFLFEYFSETQRNKGNFPGRFSGRQFSNSRSEMNVSTLELGDSALYLCASSWDGGLNTEAFFGQGTRLTVV.

The CDR3 DNA reads TGTGCCAGCAGCTTATCCACAGCGAACCTTGAAGCTTTCTTT. Its translation: CASSLSTANLEAFF. The chain is built from TRBV7-9 and TRBJ1-1; no clear D. V was clipped by 2 bases and J by 7 bases, with 14 bases between them. Germline V gives CDR1 SEHNR, CDR2 FQNEAQ (reference sequence). This CDR3 is built from 14 residues.

The CDR3, as DNA: TGTGCCAGCACCCAACAGGATCGCTCCTACAATGAGCAGTTCTTC. Its translation: CASTQQDRSYNEQFF. V usage is TRBV6-2 or TRBV6-3 and J usage is TRBJ2-1, with D possibly TRBD1 on 5 matching bases. This CDR3 is built from 15 residues. Germline CDR1 is MNHEY and CDR2 is SVGEGT. V was cut by 7 bases and J by 0 bases, with 13 bases left in between.

This chain links TRBV28 with TRBJ2-1, with 11 bases identical to TRBD2. The germline CDR1 and CDR2 sequences are MDHEN and SYDVKM. The V segment lost 4 bases and the J segment 8 bases; nucleotides outside the gene matches: 10. This CDR3 region has 16 residues. CDR3 coding DNA: TGTGCCAGCAGTTCCTCTTTAGCGGGGGGGCCGGATGAGCAGTTCTTC. It translates to CASSSSLAGGPDEQFF. The full variable domain, its missing parts supplied by reference TRBV28 and TRBJ2-1, is DVKVTQSSRYLVKRTGEKVFLECVQDMDHENMFWYRQDPGLGLRLIYFSYDVKMKEKGDIPEGYSVSREKKERFSLILESASTNQTSMYLCASSSSLAGGPDEQFFGPGTRLTVL.

This clonotype has ten or more counts. The chain recombines TRBV2 with TRBJ1-5; the D gene is possibly TRBD1 (6 bases). V was trimmed by 4 bases and J by 5 bases, leaving 9 bases between them. The germline gives CDR1 SNHLY, CDR2 FYNNEI. CDR3 length: 13 residues. CDR3 coding DNA: TGTGCCAGCAGTGGGGGGCCTGATCAGCCCCAGCATTTT. Its translation: CASSGGPDQPQHF.

At least ten counts were recorded for this clonotype. V is TRBV9 and J is TRBJ1-5; 10 bases agree with TRBD1. Germline CDR1 and CDR2: SGDLS and YYNGEE. The junction had 9 bases not matched to a gene; V was cut back by 4 bases and J by 5 bases. This CDR3 has 16 amino acids. The CDR3 loop is CASSPGQGDYYQPQHF. The DNA for the CDR3 is TGTGCCAGCAGCCCAGGACAGGGGGATTATTATCAGCCCCAGCATTTT.

This clonotype was seen repeatedly, ten times or more. This rearrangement joins TRBV12-3 or TRBV12-4 to TRBJ2-4; the match to TRBD2 covers 11 bases. J lost 3 bases, V lost 1 base, and 5 bases had no gene match. The CDR3 extends over 17 amino acids. Here the CDR3 DNA reads TGTGCCAGCAGTTTAGGACTAGCGGGATTGGGCAAAAACATTCAGTACTTC. Its protein is CASSLGLAGLGKNIQYF.

The chain carries TRBV7-2 and TRBJ2-3, with D unclear. The V gene's germline CDR1 is SGHTA and CDR2 FQGNSA. The CDR3 spans 16 residues. V lost 10 bases and J 0 bases, leaving 20 bases between the germline ends. In nucleotides, the CDR3 is TGTGCCACTCAGCTTAGAACTGGCGGTAGCACAGATACGCAGTATTTT. Protein sequence: CATQLRTGGSTDTQYF.

This clonotype was observed a handful of times. The rearrangement joins TRBV11-2 to TRBJ2-7; 8 bases fit TRBD1. V gave up 4 bases and J gave up 1 base; unmatched junction bases: 12. This CDR3 region has 17 residues. Germline CDR1 reads SGHAT; CDR2 reads FQNNGV. DNA for the CDR3: TGTGCCAGCAGCTCGAGGACCAGGGGGCGCTGGTCCTACGAGCAGTACTTC. It encodes CASSSRTRGRWSYEQYF.

This clonotype showed up many times. Written as DNA, the CDR3 is TGTGCCAGCAGCCCGAGCGGGAGAGTGACCGGGGAGCTGTTTTTT. This gives the protein CASSPSGRVTGELFF. The chain links TRBV11-1 to TRBJ2-2; 8 bases are a match to TRBD2. Germline assignment: CDR1 SGHAT and CDR2 FQDESV (reference sequence). The CDR3 has 15 residues. J lost 5 bases, V lost 5 bases, and 7 bases had no gene match.